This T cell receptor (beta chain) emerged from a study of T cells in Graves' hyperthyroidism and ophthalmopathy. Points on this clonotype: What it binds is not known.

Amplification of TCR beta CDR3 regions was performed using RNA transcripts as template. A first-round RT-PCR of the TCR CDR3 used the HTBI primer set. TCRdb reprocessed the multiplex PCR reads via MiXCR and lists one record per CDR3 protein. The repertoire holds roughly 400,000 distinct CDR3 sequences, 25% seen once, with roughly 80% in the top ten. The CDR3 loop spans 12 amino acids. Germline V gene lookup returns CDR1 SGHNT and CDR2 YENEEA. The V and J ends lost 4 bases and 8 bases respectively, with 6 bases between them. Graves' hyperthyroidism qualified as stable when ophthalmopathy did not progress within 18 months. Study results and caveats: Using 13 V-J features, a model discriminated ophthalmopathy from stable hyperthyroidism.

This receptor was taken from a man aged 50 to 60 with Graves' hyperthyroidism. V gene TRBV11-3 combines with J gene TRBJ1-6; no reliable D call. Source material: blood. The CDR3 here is CASSSGDSPLHF. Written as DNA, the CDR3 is TGTGCCAGCAGCTCGGGTGATTCACCCCTCCACTTT.